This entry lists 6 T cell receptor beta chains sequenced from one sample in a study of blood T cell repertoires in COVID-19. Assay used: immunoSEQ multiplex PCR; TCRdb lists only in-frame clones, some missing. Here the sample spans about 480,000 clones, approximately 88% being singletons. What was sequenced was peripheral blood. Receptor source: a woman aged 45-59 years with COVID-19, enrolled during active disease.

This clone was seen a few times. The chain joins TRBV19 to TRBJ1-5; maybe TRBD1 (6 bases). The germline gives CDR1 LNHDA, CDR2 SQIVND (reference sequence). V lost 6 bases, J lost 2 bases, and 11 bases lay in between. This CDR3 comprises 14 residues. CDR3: CASSDRRGNQPQHF. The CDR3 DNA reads TGTGCCAGTAGCGACAGGAGAGGCAATCAGCCCCAGCATTTT.

Here the CDR3 reads CASSLGGQDEQYF. Written as DNA, the CDR3 is TGCGCCAGCAGCTTAGGGGGTCAGGACGAGCAGTACTTC. This chain uses TRBV5-1 with TRBJ2-7; weak D call: TRBD1 (6 bases). Trimming cost V 2 bases and J 5 bases, with 11 bases left between them. This CDR3 has 13 residues. Germline V gives CDR1 SGHRS, CDR2 YFSETQ. Looking up the rest from reference TRBV5-1 and TRBJ2-7 gives the full variable domain: KAGVTQTPRYLIKTRGQQVTLSCSPISGHRSVSWYQQTPGQGLQFLFEYFSETQRNKGNFPGRFSGRQFSNSRSEMNVSTLELGDSALYLCASSLGGQDEQYFGPGTRLTVT.

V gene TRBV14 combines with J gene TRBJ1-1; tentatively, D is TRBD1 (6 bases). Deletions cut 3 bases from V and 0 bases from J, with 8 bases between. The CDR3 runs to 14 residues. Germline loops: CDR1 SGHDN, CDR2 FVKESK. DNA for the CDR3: TGTGCCAGCAGCCAGAGACAGGTGAACACTGAAGCTTTCTTT. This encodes CASSQRQVNTEAFF.

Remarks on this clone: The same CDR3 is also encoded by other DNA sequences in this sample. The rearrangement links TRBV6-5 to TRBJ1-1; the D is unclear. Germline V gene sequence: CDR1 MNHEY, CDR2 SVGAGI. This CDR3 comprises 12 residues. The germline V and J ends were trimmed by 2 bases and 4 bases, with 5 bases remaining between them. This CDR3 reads CASSYGSTEAFF. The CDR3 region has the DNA TGTGCCAGCAGTTACGGGAGCACTGAAGCTTTCTTT.

CDR3: CASSGTSQGRRTEAFF. The CDR3 DNA reads as TGTGCCAGTAGCGGAACTAGTCAAGGAAGAAGGACTGAAGCTTTCTTT. The chain recombines TRBV19 with TRBJ1-1, with D unresolved. In germline, CDR1 is LNHDA, CDR2 SQIVND (reference sequence). Trimming cost V 6 bases and J 5 bases, with 22 bases left between them. The CDR3 loop spans 16 amino acids.

The CDR3, as DNA: TGTGCCAGCAGACCCACCGGGGTGATGATTCAGGATGGCTACACCTTC. Protein product: CASRPTGVMIQDGYTF. V usage is TRBV2 and J usage is TRBJ1-2; D remains ambiguous. Germline V CDR1 and CDR2: SNHLY, FYNNEI. The germline V and J ends were trimmed by 6 bases and 6 bases, with 23 bases remaining between them. CDR3 length: 16 amino acids.